A selection of T cell receptor beta chains follows, all from one sample in a study of shared clonotypes between healthy human individuals. The assay was immunoSEQ multiplex PCR, and TCRdb's table has in-frame clones only and misses some. The repertoire holds over a million clones, with about 80% as singletons. Sequences were obtained from memory CD4+ T cells from PBMCs. The receptor set was obtained from a man younger than 35 in good health. Some clones in this sample may be carry-over from other donors' samples. Both conserved end residues are part of each CDR3. The D gene is left open where the match is weak. Clone size is shown for a subset of rows, as once, few, many or a class of expanded clone.

V	J	size	D	DNA	CDR3
TRBV19	TRBJ2-3	NA	NA	TGTGCCAGTAGGCGGACGGGAGAGGGAGATACGCAGTATTTT	CASRRTGEGDTQYF
TRBV9	TRBJ1-3	NA	TRBD1	TGTGCCAGCAGCCCAGGACAGGTGAGCTCTGGAAACACCATATATTTT	CASSPGQVSSGNTIYF
TRBV27	TRBJ2-7	NA	NA	TGTGCTCCTTTATGCGAGCAGTACTTC	CAPLCEQYF
TRBV6-5	TRBJ1-5	once	TRBD1	TGTGCCAGCAGTTACGACAGGGGGTATCAGCCCCAGCATTTT	CASSYDRGYQPQHF
TRBV7-3	TRBJ2-5	NA	NA	TGTGCCAGCAGCTTAACCCTATCGGAGACCCAGTACTTC	CASSLTLSETQYF
TRBV30	TRBJ2-3	once	NA	TGTGCCTGGAGTGGAAGAGCAGATACGCAGTATTTT	CAWSGRADTQYF
TRBV9	TRBJ2-1	NA	TRBD2	TGTGCCAGCAGCAGACAGGGACTAGCGGGAGGACGGAACAATGAGCAGTTCTTC	CASSRQGLAGGRNNEQFF
TRBV7-3	TRBJ2-5	NA	NA	TGTGCCAGCAGCTCTTCGGGCGAAGAGACCCAGTACTTC	CASSSSGEETQYF
TRBV6-1	TRBJ1-5	NA	NA	TGTGCCAGCAGTGACGCCCCAAATCAGCCCCAGCATTTT	CASSDAPNQPQHF
TRBV18	TRBJ1-4	once	NA	TGTGCCAGCTCACCAGTCCAGGGACGCGAAAAACTGTTTTTT	CASSPVQGREKLFF
TRBV4-1	TRBJ2-1	NA	NA	TGCGCCAGCAGCCAATTAGCGGAGAGATACAATGAGCAGTTCTTC	CASSQLAERYNEQFF
TRBV6-4	TRBJ2-1	NA	TRBD2	TGTGCCAGCAGAAAGACTAGCGGGAGCTCCTACAATGAGCAGTTCTTC	CASRKTSGSSYNEQFF
TRBV4-1	TRBJ1-2	NA	TRBD1	TGCGCCAGCAGCCTCTTACTTCTACGCCGGGACAGGCCAATAGGCTACACCTTC	CASSLLLLRRDRPIGYTF
TRBV11-2	TRBJ1-4	NA	TRBD1	TGTGCCAGCAGCTTGGACAGGGGGGTGGGTGGACTGTTTTTT	CASSLDRGVGGLFF
TRBV28	TRBJ2-3	NA	NA	TGTGCCAGCAGCCCCAGAGGACATACGCAGTATTTT	CASSPRGHTQYF
TRBV5-1	TRBJ2-1	NA	NA	TGCGCCAGCAGCTTGACTGTGGGCCTTTCCTACAATGAGCAGTTCTTC	CASSLTVGLSYNEQFF
TRBV7-2	TRBJ1-5	NA	NA	TGTGCCAGCATGCCGAACACCCATAGCAATCAGCCCCAGCATTTT	CASMPNTHSNQPQHF
TRBV5-1	TRBJ1-1	once	NA	TGCGCCAGCAGCTTGGGGACGGGGATGATGAACACTGAAGCTTTCTTT	CASSLGTGMMNTEAFF
TRBV30	TRBJ1-4	few	NA	TGTGCCTGGAGAGGGCCGGGACGGGGCGGAAAACTGTTTTTT	CAWRGPGRGGKLFF
TRBV15	TRBJ1-2	NA	NA	TGTGCCACCAGCAGAGATCTAACCGAGGAAGGCTACACCTTC	CATSRDLTEEGYTF
TRBV7-9	TRBJ1-1	NA	NA	TGTGCCAGCAGCATGACAGATACTGAAGCTTTCTTT	CASSMTDTEAFF
TRBV4-2	TRBJ2-7	NA	TRBD2	TGTGCCAGCAGCCAAGATTGGGGACTAGCCGTCTACGAGCAGTACTTC	CASSQDWGLAVYEQYF
TRBV28	TRBJ2-4	NA	NA	TGTGTCAGCAGTTTCCCAGGGACGGACATTCAGTACTTC	CVSSFPGTDIQYF
TRBV5-1	TRBJ2-3	NA	NA	TGCGCCAGCAGCTTTGAAACCGACGGAGATACGCAGTATTTT	CASSFETDGDTQYF
TRBV30	TRBJ2-3	NA	TRBD2	TGTGCCTGGAGTGATGATAGCGGGAGGGCCCGGGATACGCAGTATTTT	CAWSDDSGRARDTQYF
TRBV5-1	TRBJ2-1	NA	NA	TGCGCCAGCAGCTTCGAGGGGCCCTTGGGGGAGCAGTTCTTC	CASSFEGPLGEQFF
TRBV5-6	TRBJ2-3	NA	NA	TGTGCCAGCAGCTTGGTGGGGCCCGTCACAGATACGCAGTATTTT	CASSLVGPVTDTQYF
TRBV6-5	TRBJ1-4	NA	NA	TGTGCCAGCAGTGGGGGGGACAATGAAAAACTGTTTTTT	CASSGGDNEKLFF
TRBV7-6	TRBJ2-7	few	TRBD1	TGTGCCAGCAGCAAGGGACAGGGGGCGATGGAGCAGTACTTC	CASSKGQGAMEQYF
TRBV20-1	TRBJ2-1	NA	TRBD1	TGCAGCGCCCGACAGGGCGCCACCCAATTCTTC	CSARQGATQFF
TRBV20-1	TRBJ2-7	many	NA	TGCAGTGCTCCAGGACCTTTGGAGCAGTACTTC	CSAPGPLEQYF
TRBV6-4	TRBJ2-5	few	TRBD2	TGTGCCAGCAGTGACAATTCGGGAGGCGACCACCTGGAGACCCAGTACTTC	CASSDNSGGDHLETQYF